These T cell receptor beta chains were read from a single sample in a study of T cells after yellow fever vaccination. One entry per CDR3 protein results from TCRdb running MiXCR on the 5' RACE reads. The sample records approximately 610,000 distinct CDR3 sequences, about 15% being singletons. The material sequenced was PBMCs, taken around 5 days after the first yellow fever vaccination. All receptors derive from a man aged 18 to 30 who received the YFV17D yellow fever vaccine. The CDR3 runs from the conserved cysteine through the conserved F or W. The D gene is left open where the match is weak. Rows give clone size only sometimes, using once, few, many, or a class for an expanded clone.

CDR3aa | CDR3nt | d_gene | v_gene | abundance | len | j_gene
CATRGGLSNQPQHF | TGTGCCACGAGAGGGGGCCTTAGCAATCAGCCCCAGCATTTT | TRBD1 | TRBV10-3 | . | 14 | TRBJ1-5
CASSQEWNREWVPIYF | TGCGCCAGCAGCCAAGAGTGGAACAGGGAATGGGTCCCCATATATTTT | . | TRBV4-3 | few | 16 | TRBJ1-3
CASSLAGVLTGELFF | TGTGCCAGCAGTCTGGCGGGGGTCCTCACCGGGGAGCTGTTTTTT | TRBD2 | TRBV12-3/TRBV12-4 | few | 15 | TRBJ2-2
CASSLGRGGWETQYF | TGTGCCAGCAGCTTGGGCCGGGGGGGATGGGAGACCCAGTACTTC | TRBD2 | TRBV11-2 | few | 15 | TRBJ2-5
CSARRLSQRSPYGYTF | TGCAGTGCTAGACGTCTTTCCCAGAGAAGTCCCTATGGCTACACCTTC | . | TRBV20-1 | . | 16 | TRBJ1-2
CASRGVGANVLTF | TGTGCCAGCAGGGGGGTCGGGGCCAACGTCCTGACTTTC | . | TRBV27 | few | 13 | TRBJ2-6
CASSQAGEAGELFF | TGTGCCAGCAGCCAAGCGGGGGAGGCCGGGGAGCTGTTTTTT | . | TRBV3-1 | . | 14 | TRBJ2-2
CASSSHGAGAQPQHF | TGTGCCAGCAGTTCCCACGGGGCAGGGGCACAGCCCCAGCATTTT | . | TRBV27 | . | 15 | TRBJ1-5
CASSYSRQTGNTIYF | TGTGCCAGCAGTTATAGCAGACAGACCGGAAACACCATATATTTT | . | TRBV6-5 | . | 15 | TRBJ1-3
CASSPSAGGAEGYTF | TGTGCCAGCTCACCGAGCGCAGGGGGTGCGGAAGGCTACACCTTC | TRBD1 | TRBV18 | . | 15 | TRBJ1-2
CASSPHSGGVTGELFF | TGTGCCAGCAGTCCCCACAGCGGGGGGGTCACCGGGGAGCTGTTTTTT | TRBD2 | TRBV12-3/TRBV12-4 | few | 16 | TRBJ2-2
CASSPLKGNTEAFF | TGTGCCAGTAGTCCCCTGAAGGGTAACACTGAAGCTTTCTTT | . | TRBV19 | many | 14 | TRBJ1-1
CASSSGTGADYGYTF | TGCGCCAGCAGCTCGGGGACAGGGGCGGACTATGGCTACACCTTC | TRBD1 | TRBV5-1 | . | 15 | TRBJ1-2
CASSHPSGAGGPNEQFF | TGTGCCAGCAGCCACCCCTCGGGGGCGGGGGGGCCCAATGAGCAGTTCTTC | TRBD2 | TRBV7-2 | few | 17 | TRBJ2-1
CASKLITGELFF | TGTGCCAGCAAATTAATTACCGGGGAGCTGTTTTTT | . | TRBV2 | few | 12 | TRBJ2-2
CASSQKGFSKETQYF | TGTGCCAGCAGTCAGAAGGGGTTTTCCAAAGAGACCCAGTACTTC | . | TRBV6-1 | few | 15 | TRBJ2-5
CASSPSRVNSGANVLTF | TGTGCCAGCAGCCCTTCCAGGGTGAACTCTGGGGCCAACGTCCTGACTTTC | . | TRBV3-1 | . | 17 | TRBJ2-6
CSASPTSGALYEQFF | TGCAGTGCTAGCCCAACTAGCGGGGCCCTCTATGAGCAGTTCTTC | TRBD2 | TRBV20-1 | few | 15 | TRBJ2-1
CASSRDGTANQPQHF | TGTGCCAGCAGTCGTGACGGGACGGCTAATCAGCCCCAGCATTTT | . | TRBV6-2/TRBV6-3 | . | 15 | TRBJ1-5
CASSLYDRGNTEAFF | TGTGCCAGCAGTTTATATGACAGGGGGAACACTGAAGCTTTCTTT | TRBD1 | TRBV28 | . | 15 | TRBJ1-1
CASSLANGELFF | TGTGCCAGCAGCTTGGCGAACGGGGAGCTGTTTTTT | . | TRBV5-6 | . | 12 | TRBJ2-2
CSAPNGVTDTQYF | TGCAGTGCTCCCAATGGGGTAACAGATACGCAGTATTTT | . | TRBV20-1 | . | 13 | TRBJ2-3
CASSGRTGQPQHF | TGTGCCAGCAGCGGCCGGACTGGTCAGCCCCAGCATTTT | . | TRBV7-8 | . | 13 | TRBJ1-5
CATSRDNSETQYF | TGTGCCACCTCCCGGGACAATAGCGAGACCCAGTACTTC | . | TRBV6-1 | many | 13 | TRBJ2-5
CAISLDRVVGYTF | TGTGCCATCAGCCTGGACAGGGTGGTTGGCTACACCTTC | TRBD1 | TRBV10-3 | few | 13 | TRBJ1-2
CASSFRGGENYNEQFF | TGCGCCAGCAGCTTTAGAGGGGGCGAAAACTACAATGAGCAGTTCTTC | TRBD1 | TRBV5-1 | . | 16 | TRBJ2-1
CASSYSPGDTHYF | TGTGCCAGCAGTTACTCCCCGGGAGATACGCATTATTTT | . | TRBV6-5 | . | 13 | TRBJ2-3
CASSELYGELFF | TGTGCCAGCAGTGAGCTGTACGGGGAGCTGTTTTTT | . | TRBV27 | few | 12 | TRBJ2-2
CASSTGTGGEQYF | TGTGCCAGTAGTACCGGGACAGGGGGCGAGCAGTACTTC | TRBD1 | TRBV19 | few | 13 | TRBJ2-7
CASSQAITGGASYNSPLHF | TGCGCCAGCAGCCAAGCAATCACAGGGGGCGCCTCCTATAATTCACCCCTCCACTTT | TRBD1 | TRBV4-3 | few | 19 | TRBJ1-6
CASSQEVVVNTEAFF | TGTGCCAGCAGCCAAGAAGTGGTTGTTAACACTGAAGCTTTCTTT | . | TRBV14 | few | 15 | TRBJ1-1
CASSYDPGGGAPEAFF | TGTGCCAGCAGTTACGACCCTGGGGGAGGTGCCCCCGAAGCTTTCTTT | . | TRBV6-5 | . | 16 | TRBJ1-1